Shown below are 15 T cell receptor beta chains from a single sample sequenced in a study of blood T cell repertoires in COVID-19. Assay used: immunoSEQ multiplex PCR; TCRdb lists only in-frame clones, some missing. The data show approximately 89,000 clones, about 84% seen once. The specimen sequenced was peripheral blood. The receptors here all came from a woman in her seventies with acute or convalescent COVID-19.

The V call is TRBV30, the J call TRBJ1-2; 8 bases line up with TRBD1. The CDR3 runs 15 residues. J was trimmed by 8 bases and V by 4 bases; bases with no gene match: 15. CDR1 and CDR2 from the germline V gene are GTSNPN and SVGIG (reference sequence). CDR3: CAWTKKGQGAGGYTF. The CDR3 nucleotides are TGTGCCTGGACCAAGAAGGGCCAGGGGGCGGGGGGCTACACCTTC.

The rearrangement uses TRBV6-5 and TRBJ1-1, with D tentatively TRBD1 (6 bases). Germline V gene sequence: CDR1 MNHEY, CDR2 SVGAGI. Trimming removed 1 base from V and 5 bases from J, with 14 bases in between. This CDR3 has 15 residues. The CDR3 sequence is CASSYWTVGSTEAFF. As DNA, the CDR3 is TGTGCCAGCAGTTACTGGACAGTGGGGTCTACTGAAGCTTTCTTT.

This clone is termed medium-sized. The chain uses TRBV7-9 and TRBJ1-1, with unresolved D. V was pared by 6 bases and J by 4 bases, with 15 bases between. The germline gives CDR1 SEHNR, CDR2 FQNEAQ (reference sequence). The CDR3 spans 14 residues. In DNA, the CDR3 is TGTGCCAGCAGTCGAGAGCACCCGGGCACTGAAGCTTTCTTT. This gives the protein CASSREHPGTEAFF. Filled out from reference TRBV7-9 and TRBJ1-1, the complete variable domain reads DTGVSQNPRHKITKRGQNVTFRCDPISEHNRLYWYRQTLGQGPEFLTYFQNEAQLEKSRLLSDRFSAERPKGSFSTLEIQRTEQGDSAMYLCASSREHPGTEAFFGQGTRLTVV.

The V gene is TRBV29-1, the J gene TRBJ1-1, with 9 bases that match TRBD1. The CDR3 covers 12 residues. J lost 8 bases, V lost 7 bases, and 8 bases had no gene match. Germline V lookup: CDR1 SQVTM, CDR2 ANQGSEA. As DNA, the CDR3 is TGCAGCGGGGGACAGGGCCAAGGAGAAGCTTTCTTT. Amino acids: CSGGQGQGEAFF. The full variable domain, in which reference TRBV29-1 and TRBJ1-1 provide the parts outside the CDR3, is SAVISQKPSRDICQRGTSLTIQCQVDSQVTMMFWYRQQPGQSLTLIATANQGSEATYESGFVIDKFPISRPNLTFSTLTVSNMSPEDSSIYLCSGGQGQGEAFFGQGTRLTVV.

The gene calls are TRBV27 and TRBJ1-2; no definite D call. Trimming shortened V by 8 bases and J by 2 bases, and 12 bases separated the two germline ends. This CDR3 comprises 13 residues. The V gene's germline CDR1 is MNHEY and CDR2 SMNVEV (reference sequence). The CDR3 region has the DNA TGTGCCAGCTCACAGACCTCCAACTATGGCTACACCTTC. Translation gives CASSQTSNYGYTF.

The chain couples TRBV18 to TRBJ1-6, with TRBD1 identical over 7 bases. CDR1 KGHSH and CDR2 LQKENI come from the germline V gene. The ends lost 5 bases at V and 7 bases at J; junction bases unmatched: 11. The CDR3 runs to 16 residues. The CDR3 spells CASSVPTGRRNSPLHF. CDR3 nucleotide sequence: TGTGCCAGCTCAGTCCCGACAGGGAGGCGAAATTCACCCCTCCACTTT.

This clone was recorded a few times. In DNA, the CDR3 is TGTGCCAGCAGCTTAGGGACAGGGAATTATGAAAAACTGTTTTTT. Translated, it gives CASSLGTGNYEKLFF. This chain joins TRBV7-2 and TRBJ1-4, with 8 bases that match TRBD1. Germline lookup yields CDR1 SGHTA and CDR2 FQGNSA. The V segment lost 1 base and the J segment 6 bases; nucleotides outside the gene matches: 4. The CDR3 spans 15 residues.

The rearrangement joins TRBV19 to TRBJ1-1, with D hard to call. This CDR3 has 14 residues. Trimming cost V 3 bases and J 1 base, with 9 bases left between them. From germline, CDR1 is LNHDA and CDR2 SQIVND (reference sequence). The CDR3 loop reads CASSMSRRNTEAFF. The CDR3 bases are TGTGCCAGTAGTATGTCTAGACGGAACACTGAAGCTTTCTTT.

This clone has only one observation. The V call is TRBV6-6, the J call TRBJ2-3, with a tentative D call TRBD2 (6 bases). The CDR3 has 15 residues. V was clipped by 7 bases and J by 0 bases, with 14 bases between them. Germline V lookup: CDR1 MNHNY, CDR2 SVGAGI (reference sequence). The CDR3: CASTSSGLSTDTQYF. The CDR3 DNA reads as TGTGCCAGCACCTCAAGCGGGCTCAGCACAGATACGCAGTATTTT.

The J gene is TRBJ1-2, the V gene TRBV27; D not certain. Trimming shortened V by 3 bases and J by 8 bases, and 16 bases separated the two germline ends. The CDR3 runs 14 residues. Germline CDR1 and CDR2: MNHEY and SMNVEV (reference sequence). DNA of the CDR3: TGTGCCAGCAGTTTTTCCCAGAATCGCAGGGGCTACACCTTC. Encoded protein: CASSFSQNRRGYTF.

The V and J genes are TRBV18 and TRBJ1-2; 7 bases agree with TRBD1. With 3 bases clipped from V and 6 bases from J, the junction kept 7 bases outside the gene matches. The germline V gene has CDR1 KGHSH and CDR2 LQKENI. The CDR3 runs 14 residues. The DNA of the CDR3 is TGTGCCAGCTCACCCACCGGGACAGTCGATGGCTACACCTTC. Protein sequence: CASSPTGTVDGYTF.

This chain joins TRBV27 and TRBJ2-5; TRBD1 is a possible D gene (5 bases). Germline V gene sequence: CDR1 MNHEY, CDR2 SMNVEV (reference sequence). The CDR3 length is 16 residues. V lost 6 bases and J 2 bases, leaving 19 bases between the germline ends. The CDR3 DNA reads as TGTGCCAGCAGCCACCTCACCAGGGTGGGGCAAGAGACCCAGTACTTC. This encodes CASSHLTRVGQETQYF.

V is TRBV28 and J is TRBJ1-2; D may be TRBD1 (6 bases). Germline V gene lookup returns CDR1 MDHEN and CDR2 SYDVKM. The CDR3 spans 14 residues. V shed 2 bases and J shed 4 bases, with 11 bases lying between them. The CDR3 loop is CASSLDDRPYGYTF. In DNA form, the CDR3 reads TGTGCCAGCAGTTTAGATGACAGGCCCTATGGCTACACCTTC.

This chain connects TRBV19 to TRBJ1-5; 9 bases match TRBD1. Germline loops: CDR1 LNHDA, CDR2 SQIVND (reference sequence). The CDR3 has 14 amino acids. With V trimmed by 7 bases and J by 4 bases, 5 bases remained unmatched. The DNA for the CDR3 is TGTGCCAGTACCCCGACAGGGGGTAATCAGCCCCAGCATTTT. It encodes CASTPTGGNQPQHF.

This clone was seen a handful of times. The chain recombines TRBV6-5 with TRBJ2-3, with TRBD2 matching over 11 bases. The CDR3 length is 15 residues. Per germline, CDR1 MNHEY and CDR2 SVGAGI. V lost 6 bases and J lost 5; bases outside the gene matches: 7. For the CDR3, the DNA is TGTGCCAGCAGAGTAGCGGGGGGGCGTAGAGATACGCAGTATTTT. Encoded protein: CASRVAGGRRDTQYF.